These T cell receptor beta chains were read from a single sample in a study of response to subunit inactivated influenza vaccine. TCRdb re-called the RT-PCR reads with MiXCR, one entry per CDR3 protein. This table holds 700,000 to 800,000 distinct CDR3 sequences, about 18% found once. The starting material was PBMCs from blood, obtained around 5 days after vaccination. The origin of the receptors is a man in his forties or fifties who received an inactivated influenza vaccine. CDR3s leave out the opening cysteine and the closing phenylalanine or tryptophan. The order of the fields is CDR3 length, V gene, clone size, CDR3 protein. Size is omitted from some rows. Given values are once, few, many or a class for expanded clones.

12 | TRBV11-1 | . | ASSPEVRGNEQF
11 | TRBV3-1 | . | ASSPTTSTEAF
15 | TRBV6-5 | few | ASSYSLNGASTDTQY
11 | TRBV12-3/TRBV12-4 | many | ASRLVQGSEAF
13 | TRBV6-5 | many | ASSYSGNWPYEQY
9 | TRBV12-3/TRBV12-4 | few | ASSFMDEQF
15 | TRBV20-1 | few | SATREWGASSGNTIY
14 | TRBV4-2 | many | ASSQTGQPTNEKLF
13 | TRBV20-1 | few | SARAPGGMIHEQY
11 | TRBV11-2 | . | ASSSQGGGELF
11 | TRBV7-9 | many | ASSLGQNQPQH
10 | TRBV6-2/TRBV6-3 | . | ASSNTRKEQY
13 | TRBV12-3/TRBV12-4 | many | ASSGWGTNNSPLH
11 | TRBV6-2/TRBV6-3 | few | ASSYSTRDTQY
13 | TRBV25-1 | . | ASSAAGLSPYEQY
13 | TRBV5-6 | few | ASSFTSSGANVLT
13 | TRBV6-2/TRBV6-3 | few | ASSHGPGGRQPQH
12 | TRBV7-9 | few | ASSATRGYNEQF
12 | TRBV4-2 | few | ASSPTSRVSEQY
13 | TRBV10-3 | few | AIRGDTVSTDTQY
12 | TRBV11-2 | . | ASSLDPGYYEQY
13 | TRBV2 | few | ASSEDERGSYGYT
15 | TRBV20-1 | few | SARDLILADLTDTQY
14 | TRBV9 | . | ASSVGGTSGTSEQY
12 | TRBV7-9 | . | ASSLATGTTEAF
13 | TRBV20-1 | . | SARDPRGYTDTQY
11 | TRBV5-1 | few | ASSYHREDGYT
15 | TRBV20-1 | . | SAHLAGAGIAKNIQY
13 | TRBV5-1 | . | ASSLAGAGNYEQY
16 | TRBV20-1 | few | SARDLGTSGSWNNEQF
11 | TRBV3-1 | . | ASSPGQASPLH
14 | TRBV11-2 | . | ASSSFGLADTGELF
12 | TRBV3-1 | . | ASSHGQGANEQY
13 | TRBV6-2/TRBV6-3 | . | ASSYSRSDPREQF
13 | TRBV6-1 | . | ASREPTGTGNTIY
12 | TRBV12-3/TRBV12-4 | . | ATQLAESPYEQY
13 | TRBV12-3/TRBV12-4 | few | ASSRVAGRYNEQF
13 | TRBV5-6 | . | ASTSLGTGFYEQY
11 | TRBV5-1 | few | ASTPTWGTEAF
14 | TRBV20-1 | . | SARDPLGGNPGELF
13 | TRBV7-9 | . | ASSFGGESTGELF
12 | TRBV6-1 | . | ASSEKGRNQPQH
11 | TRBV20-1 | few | SARGTSYYEQY
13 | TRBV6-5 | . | ASSYHPQGIYEQY
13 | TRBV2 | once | ASSRAGGGNQPQH
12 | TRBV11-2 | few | ASSVDRRGQPQH
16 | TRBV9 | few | ASSAHRVLVSGANVLT